This T cell receptor beta chain was profiled in a study of Ad26.COV2.S vaccination and SARS-CoV-2 variants. Whole-study context: The donor participated in the COV1001 trial, in its Ad26.COV2.S arm. Findings and limits, study-wide: Non-spike TCR breadth showed similarity between vaccine and placebo recipients. Considerable breadth of spike-specific CD8+ and CD4+ T cell responses has reportedly been documented following vaccination.

Repertoires were generated with immunoSEQ multiplex PCR, while TCRdb's copy carries only in-frame clones and drops some. This table holds 240,000 or so clones, roughly 90% found once. Treatment: roughly 20 received Ad26.COV2.S at low or high dose, single or two shots; about 5 received placebo; per-sample allocation not given. Collection of samples fell on day 63 after the first vaccine or placebo injection. Vaccination employed an Ad26 vector expressing the Wuhan-strain SARS-CoV-2 spike. About this clone itself: The antigen remains unidentified.

The CDR3 runs 15 residues. V was trimmed by 2 bases and J by 6 bases, leaving 17 bases between them. Per germline, CDR1 SGHNT and CDR2 YYREEE (reference sequence). The chain couples TRBV5-4 to TRBJ1-1; possible D gene TRBD1, 6 bases. The TCR was taken from a person between 18 and 59 years old who received the Ad26.COV2.S COVID-19 vaccine or a placebo. The specimen comprised peripheral blood, sampled in a trial of Ad26.COV2.S vaccine versus placebo. The CDR3 sequence: CASSFTPGVAAEAFF. CDR3 nucleotide sequence: TGTGCCAGCAGCTTTACCCCAGGGGTGGCCGCTGAAGCTTTCTTT.